This T cell receptor (beta chain) was sequenced in a study of beta chain features in type 1 diabetes (dated by TCRdb to 2017 to 2018). Study-wide context: Mean age, gender distribution, total cell number and subset yield did not differ between patients and healthy donors. A total of under 120,000,000 sorted cells were examined across all samples, and RNA yield correlated strongly with the number of cells per subset. The study compared TCRB repertoires of sorted circulating CD4+ T cell subsets between recently diagnosed type 1 diabetes patients and matched healthy donors. Regulatory and stem cell-like memory subsets were obtained from only 8 patients and about 8 healthy donors, while naive and central memory subsets were obtained from all 30 or so donors. The full study reports these points: HLA sub-analyses involved small numbers of individuals, so any influence of HLA type on TCRB rearrangement remained unresolved. At VDJ recombination sites, patients with type 1 diabetes made fewer insertions and deleted more nucleotides, a pattern implying thymic rearrangement abnormalities. A moderate but significant shortening of TCRB CDR3 length was observed in type 1 diabetes patients in all four CD4+ subsets. Shorter templates might be favored by PCR, yet because patient and control samples were amplified and corrected together, any such skew would affect both groups equally. Because cDNA rather than genomic DNA was sequenced, highly expressing activated cells could have been over-represented, although no difference in activation and CD3 levels was found between groups. Naive, central memory and regulatory TCRB repertoires appeared to be more alike among patients than among healthy donors.

The CDR3 covers 11 residues, taking in both the cysteine and the phenylalanine. CDR3 DNA only is kept here, 33 bases in frame from base 1. CDR1 and CDR2 (SNHLY, FYNNEI) derive from the germline V gene. Relative to germline, V is 10 bases shorter and J is 4 bases shorter, with 11 bases between their ends. The entire amount of isolated RNA was reverse transcribed using the High Capacity cDNA Reverse Transcription Kit, so the sequenced TCRB transcripts were expressed ones. For stem cell-like memory T cell samples, survey-depth immunoSEQ sequencing was used, averaging about 1.01 million total reads per sample. Sorted cells were lysed in RLT buffer, and RNA was extracted using DNase-treated RNeasy Micro or Mini kits according to cell number. Each cell subset was processed on its own to prevent cross-contamination, while patient and healthy donor samples were processed together. The immunoSEQ multiplex PCR was used to amplify TCRB sequences from cDNA, yielding 87-bp fragments that span the CDR3 region. The amplicons were sequenced using the Illumina HiSeq platform. Turning to the authors' computational methods: PCR bias was corrected computationally using synthetic template baselines, and reads within Hamming distance 2 were collapsed, with unmergeable singletons discarded. Reads were aligned against IMGT to assign V, D and J genes, CDR3 length and insertions or deletions at six rearrangement sites. Clonotype counts were normalized to sorted cell number within each subset before computing true diversity and Gini coefficients with the tcR R package. Repertoire sharing was quantified using the overlap coefficient calculated on TCRB nucleotide sequences. Here the immuneACCESS table is served through TCRdb, limited to in-frame sequences with V and J called. Missing clones are a known gap in these copies; in checked studies unresolved V genes cover under half, and the rest lacks a known reason. D and trimming come from the DNA, and the V and J calls and clone size come from that table. This sample has over 65,000 clones in its table, and 30% to 40% of those were observed once. The ten largest clones take up over 0.35% of the sample.

Each donor gave one peripheral blood draw, averaging approximately 0.12 L, which was collected into heparinised tubes. A BD FACSAria II and a panel including CD45RO, CCR7, CD25, CD127, CD95 and CD27 were used to sort naive, central memory, regulatory and stem cell-like memory CD4+ T cells. All sorted populations exceeded 95% purity. PBMCs were separated immediately by Lymphoprep density gradient centrifugation and were stained directly, without being cultured. Samples were stained and sorted in pairs, with one healthy donor and one patient per experiment, so that batch effects were minimized. This clone was seen a few times. Its antigen is currently not known. One base away there is no much larger clone; base qualities are not given.

The sequence joins TRBV2 to TRBJ2-7; no D gene is confidently identified. This TCR derives from a woman younger than 35 in good health. The sequencing sample was made of stem cell memory CD4+ T cells from blood. This specimen's cell subset or site label, per the study, means: stem cell-like memory CD4+ T cells. The CDR3 reads CATSPAYEQYF. The sequenced DNA: TGTGCCACCTCGCCCGCGTACGAGCAGTACTTC.